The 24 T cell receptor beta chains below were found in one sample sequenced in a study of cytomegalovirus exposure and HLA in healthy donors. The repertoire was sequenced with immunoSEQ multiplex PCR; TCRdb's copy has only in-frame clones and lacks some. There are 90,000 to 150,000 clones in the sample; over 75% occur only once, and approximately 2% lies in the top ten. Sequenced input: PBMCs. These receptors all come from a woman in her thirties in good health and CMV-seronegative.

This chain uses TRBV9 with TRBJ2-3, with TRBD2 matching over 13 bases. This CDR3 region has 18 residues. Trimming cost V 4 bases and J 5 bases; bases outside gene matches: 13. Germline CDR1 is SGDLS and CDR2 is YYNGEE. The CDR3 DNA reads TGTGCCAGCAGCCCACGACTAGCGGGGGGCCCTTCCAAAGATACGCAGTATTTT. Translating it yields CASSPRLAGGPSKDTQYF. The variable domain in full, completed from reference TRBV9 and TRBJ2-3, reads DSGVTQTPKHLITATGQRVTLRCSPRSGDLSVYWYQQSLDQGLQFLIQYYNGEERAKGNILERFSAQQFPDLHSELNLSSLELGDSALYFCASSPRLAGGPSKDTQYFGPGTRLTVL.

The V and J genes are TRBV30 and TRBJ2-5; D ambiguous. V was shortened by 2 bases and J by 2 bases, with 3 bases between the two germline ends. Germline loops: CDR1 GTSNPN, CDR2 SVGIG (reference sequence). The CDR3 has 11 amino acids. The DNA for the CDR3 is TGTGCCTGGAGTCAACAAGAGACCCAGTACTTC. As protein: CAWSQQETQYF. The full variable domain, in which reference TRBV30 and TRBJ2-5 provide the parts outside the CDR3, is SQTIHQWPATLVQPVGSPLSLECTVEGTSNPNLYWYRQAAGRGLQLLFYSVGIGQISSEVPQNLSASRPQDRQFILSSKKLLLSDSGFYLCAWSQQETQYFGPGTRLLVL.

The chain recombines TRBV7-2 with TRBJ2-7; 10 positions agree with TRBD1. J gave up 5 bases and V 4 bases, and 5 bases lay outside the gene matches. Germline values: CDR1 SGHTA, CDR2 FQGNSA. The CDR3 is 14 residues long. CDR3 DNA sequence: TGTGCCAGCAGCTGGGGACAGGGGTTCGACGAGCAGTACTTC. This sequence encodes CASSWGQGFDEQYF.

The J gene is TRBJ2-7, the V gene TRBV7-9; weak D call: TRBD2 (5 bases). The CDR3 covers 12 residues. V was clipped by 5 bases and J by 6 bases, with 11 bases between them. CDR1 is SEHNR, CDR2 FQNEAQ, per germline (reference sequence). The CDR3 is CASSQRVGEQYF. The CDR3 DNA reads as TGTGCCAGCAGCCAGAGGGTGGGCGAGCAGTACTTC. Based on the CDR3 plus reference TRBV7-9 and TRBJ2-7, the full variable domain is DTGVSQNPRHKITKRGQNVTFRCDPISEHNRLYWYRQTLGQGPEFLTYFQNEAQLEKSRLLSDRFSAERPKGSFSTLEIQRTEQGDSAMYLCASSQRVGEQYFGPGTRLTVT.

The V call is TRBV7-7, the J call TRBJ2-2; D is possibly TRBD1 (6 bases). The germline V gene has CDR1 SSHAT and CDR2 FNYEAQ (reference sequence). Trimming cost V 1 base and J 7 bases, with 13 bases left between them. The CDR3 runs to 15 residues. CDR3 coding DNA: TGTGCCAGCAGCTTAGGGCCAGGGGCTAGCGGGGAGCTGTTTTTT. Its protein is CASSLGPGASGELFF.

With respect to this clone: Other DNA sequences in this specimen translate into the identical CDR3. The CDR3 bases are TGCGCCAGCAGCTTGGCGGGTAACCAAGAGACCCAGTACTTC. This gives the protein CASSLAGNQETQYF. This sequence joins TRBV5-1 and TRBJ2-5; unclear D gene. The ends were cut back, 0 bases at V and 0 bases at J, with 6 bases in the middle. CDR1 is SGHRS and CDR2 is YFSETQ in the germline V gene. The CDR3 totals 14 residues.

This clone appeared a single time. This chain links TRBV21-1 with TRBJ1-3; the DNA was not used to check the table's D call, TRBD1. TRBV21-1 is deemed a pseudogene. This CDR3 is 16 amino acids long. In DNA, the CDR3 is TGTGCCAGCAGCAAAGCTCGGACAGAGTCTGGAAACACCATATATTTT. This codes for CASSKARTESGNTIYF.

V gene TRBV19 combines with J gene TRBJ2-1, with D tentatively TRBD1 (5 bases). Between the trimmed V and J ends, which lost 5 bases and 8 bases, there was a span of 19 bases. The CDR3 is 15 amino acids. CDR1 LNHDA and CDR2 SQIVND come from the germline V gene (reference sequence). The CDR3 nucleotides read TGTGCCAGTAGTTACTTCGACAATGGGGCGCATGAGCAGTTCTTC. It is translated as CASSYFDNGAHEQFF.

CDR3 nucleotide sequence: TGCAGCGTTGAAACGGGGGGTAATGAAAAACTGTTTTTT. This gives the protein CSVETGGNEKLFF. The chain employs TRBV29-1 and TRBJ1-4; tentative D call: TRBD1 (5 bases). CDR1 is SQVTM and CDR2 is ANQGSEA in the germline V gene. The CDR3 is 13 residues long. V lost 2 bases and J 4 bases, leaving 8 bases between the germline ends.

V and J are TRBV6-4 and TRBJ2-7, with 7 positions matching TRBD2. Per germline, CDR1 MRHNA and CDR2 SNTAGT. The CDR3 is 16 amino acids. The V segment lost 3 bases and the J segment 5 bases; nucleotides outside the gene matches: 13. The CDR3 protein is CASSERGTGGYNEQYF. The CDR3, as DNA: TGTGCCAGCAGTGAAAGAGGGACGGGGGGTTACAACGAGCAGTACTTC.

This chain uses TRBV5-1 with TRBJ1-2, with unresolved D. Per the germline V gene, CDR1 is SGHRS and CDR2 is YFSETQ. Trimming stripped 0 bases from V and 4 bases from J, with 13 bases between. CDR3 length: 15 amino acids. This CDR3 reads CASSLEASRIYGYTF. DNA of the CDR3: TGCGCCAGCAGCTTGGAGGCCAGCAGGATCTATGGCTACACCTTC.

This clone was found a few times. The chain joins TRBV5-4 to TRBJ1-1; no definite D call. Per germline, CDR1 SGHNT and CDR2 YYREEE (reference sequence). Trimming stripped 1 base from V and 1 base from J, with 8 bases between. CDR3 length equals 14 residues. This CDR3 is CASSLWAPNTEAFF. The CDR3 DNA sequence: TGTGCCAGCAGCTTGTGGGCACCGAACACTGAAGCTTTCTTT. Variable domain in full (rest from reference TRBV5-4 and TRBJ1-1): ETGVTQSPTHLIKTRGQQVTLRCSSQSGHNTVSWYQQALGQGPQFIFQYYREEENGRGNFPPRFSGLQFPNYSSELNVNALELDDSALYLCASSLWAPNTEAFFGQGTRLTVV.

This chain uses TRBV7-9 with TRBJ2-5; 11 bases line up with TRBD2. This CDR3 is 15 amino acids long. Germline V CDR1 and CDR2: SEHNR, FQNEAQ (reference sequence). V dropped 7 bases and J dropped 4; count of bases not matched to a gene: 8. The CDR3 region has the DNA TGTGCCAGCACTATAGCGGGGGGGCCCTTAGAGACCCAGTACTTC. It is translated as CASTIAGGPLETQYF.

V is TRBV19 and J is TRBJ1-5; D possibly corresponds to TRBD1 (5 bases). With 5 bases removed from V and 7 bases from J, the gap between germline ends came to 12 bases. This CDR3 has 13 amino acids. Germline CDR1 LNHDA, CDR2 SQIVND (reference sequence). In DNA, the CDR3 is TGTGCCAGTAGTTTCAGGGAACTCCAGCCCCAGCATTTT. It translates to CASSFRELQPQHF.

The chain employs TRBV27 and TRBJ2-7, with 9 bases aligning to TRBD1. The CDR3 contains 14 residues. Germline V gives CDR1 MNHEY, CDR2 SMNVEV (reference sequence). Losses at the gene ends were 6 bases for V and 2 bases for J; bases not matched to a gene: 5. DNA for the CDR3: TGTGCCAGCAGCCCGGGACAGGGCCCCTACGAGCAGTACTTC. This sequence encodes CASSPGQGPYEQYF.

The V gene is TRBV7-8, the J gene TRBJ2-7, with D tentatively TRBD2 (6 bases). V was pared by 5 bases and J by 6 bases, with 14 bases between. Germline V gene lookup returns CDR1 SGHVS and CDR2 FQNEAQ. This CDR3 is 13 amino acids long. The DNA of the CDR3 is TGTGCCAGCAGCGATGAGCTCGGGGGCGAGCAGTACTTC. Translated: CASSDELGGEQYF.

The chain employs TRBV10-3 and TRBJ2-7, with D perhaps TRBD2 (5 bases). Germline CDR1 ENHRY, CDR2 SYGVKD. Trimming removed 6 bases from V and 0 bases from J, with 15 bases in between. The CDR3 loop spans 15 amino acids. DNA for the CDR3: TGTGCCATCAGCCTCACCAGTACTAGCTCCTACGAGCAGTACTTC. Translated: CAISLTSTSSYEQYF.

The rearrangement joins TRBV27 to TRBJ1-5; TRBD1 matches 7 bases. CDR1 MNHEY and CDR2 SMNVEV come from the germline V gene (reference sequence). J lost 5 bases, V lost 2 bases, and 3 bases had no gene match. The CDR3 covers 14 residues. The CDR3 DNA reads TGTGCCAGCAGTTTAGGCAGGGGGGATCAGCCCCAGCATTTT. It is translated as CASSLGRGDQPQHF.

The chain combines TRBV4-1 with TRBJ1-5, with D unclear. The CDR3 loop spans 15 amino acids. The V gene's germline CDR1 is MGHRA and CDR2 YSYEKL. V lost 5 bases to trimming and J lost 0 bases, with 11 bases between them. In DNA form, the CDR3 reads TGCGCCAGCAGCTATTACAGTGATAGCAATCAGCCCCAGCATTTT. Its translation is CASSYYSDSNQPQHF.

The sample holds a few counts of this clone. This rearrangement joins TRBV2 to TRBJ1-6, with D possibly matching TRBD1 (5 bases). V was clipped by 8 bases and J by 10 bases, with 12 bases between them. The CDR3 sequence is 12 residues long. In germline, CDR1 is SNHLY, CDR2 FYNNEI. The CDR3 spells CASSAGKSPLHF. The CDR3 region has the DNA TGTGCCAGCTCGGCAGGGAAGTCACCCCTCCACTTT. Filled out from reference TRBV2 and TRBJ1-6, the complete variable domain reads EPEVTQTPSHQVTQMGQEVILRCVPISNHLYFYWYRQILGQKVEFLVSFYNNEISEKSEIFDDQFSVERPDGSNFTLKIRSTKLEDSAMYFCASSAGKSPLHFGNGTRLTVT.

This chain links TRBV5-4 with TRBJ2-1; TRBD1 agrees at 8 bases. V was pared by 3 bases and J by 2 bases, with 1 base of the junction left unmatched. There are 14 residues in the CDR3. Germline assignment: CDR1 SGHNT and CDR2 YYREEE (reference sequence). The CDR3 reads CASSSTGAYNEQFF. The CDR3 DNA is TGTGCCAGCAGCTCGACAGGGGCCTACAATGAGCAGTTCTTC.

The DNA of the CDR3 is TGCGCCAGCAGTGAACCGCAGGGACTCTCCTACGAGCAGTACTTC. Its protein product is CASSEPQGLSYEQYF. The V and J genes are TRBV10-2 and TRBJ2-7; a weak D match, TRBD2 (6 bases). Germline V gives CDR1 WSHSY, CDR2 SAAADI. This CDR3 comprises 15 residues. V was pared by 3 bases and J by 0 bases, with 12 bases between.

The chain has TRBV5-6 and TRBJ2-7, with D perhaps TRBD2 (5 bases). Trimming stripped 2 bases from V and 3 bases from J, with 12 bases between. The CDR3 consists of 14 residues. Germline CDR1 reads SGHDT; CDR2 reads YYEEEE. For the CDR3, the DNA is TGTGCCAGCAGCTTATCCGCGGGCCTCTACGAGCAGTACTTC. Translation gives CASSLSAGLYEQYF.

The CDR3 DNA follows: TGTGCCAGCAGCTCCCTAGTCTTTCCGGGCGAGCAGTACTTC. This gives the protein CASSSLVFPGEQYF. The V and J genes are TRBV7-2 and TRBJ2-7, with unresolved D. This CDR3 has 14 amino acids. Germline V gene data show CDR1 as SGHTA and CDR2 as FQGNSA. V was shortened by 4 bases and J by 6 bases, with 16 bases between the two germline ends. Combining the CDR3 with reference TRBV7-2 and TRBJ2-7 gives the whole variable domain GAGVSQSPSNKVTEKGKDVELRCDPISGHTALYWYRQSLGQGLEFLIYFQGNSAPDKSGLPSDRFSAERTGGSVSTLTIQRTQQEDSAVYLCASSSLVFPGEQYFGPGTRLTVT.